Shown below are 15 T cell receptor beta chains from a single sample sequenced in a study of spatial heterogeneity in lung cancer. TCRdb reanalysed the 5' RACE reads using MiXCR and keeps one entry per CDR3 protein. Of approximately 66,000 distinct CDR3 sequences in the sample, approximately 6.3% were seen once. Time point described: sample taken at primary tumor resection. Sequencing used PBMCs, obtained at surgery. Receptors originate from a female donor with early-stage non-small cell lung cancer.

This clonotype was counted ten times or more. This chain connects TRBV29-1 to TRBJ2-1; 16 bases are a match to TRBD2. V lost 6 bases and J lost 8; bases outside the gene matches: 16. CDR3 length equals 18 residues. The germline V gene encodes CDR1 SQVTM and CDR2 ANQGSEA. The CDR3 region is CSVPGTSGGAKVWYEQFF. The DNA for the CDR3 is TGCAGCGTGCCCGGGACTAGCGGGGGGGCCAAGGTGTGGTATGAGCAGTTCTTC.

This clonotype was seen a handful of times. The chain couples TRBV5-1 to TRBJ1-1, with D possibly TRBD1 on 5 matching bases. The CDR3 spans 15 residues. Trimming removed 0 bases at V and 1 base at J, with 10 bases between. Germline lookup yields CDR1 SGHRS and CDR2 YFSETQ. The CDR3 DNA reads as TGCGCCAGCAGCTTGGGGGCGAGGGGGAACACTGAAGCTTTCTTT. Its protein is CASSLGARGNTEAFF.

This chain joins TRBV18 and TRBJ2-1, with TRBD2 identical over 7 bases. This CDR3 region has 15 residues. The junction had 5 bases not matched to a gene; V was cut back by 0 bases and J by 6 bases. The V gene's germline CDR1 is KGHSH and CDR2 LQKENI. CDR3 sequence (DNA): TGTGCCAGCTCACCACCGGTTCTAGCGGTCAATGAGCAGTTCTTC. This gives the protein CASSPPVLAVNEQFF.

The CDR3 region is CASSLSSGSRSEQYV. The DNA for the CDR3 is TGTGCCAGCAGCTTATCGTCTGGGTCTCGGAGCGAGCAGTACGTC. V is TRBV7-9 and J is TRBJ2-7; D gene unclear. The CDR3 is 15 amino acids. From germline, CDR1 is SEHNR and CDR2 FQNEAQ (reference sequence). Trimming pared 2 bases from V and 6 bases from J, leaving 17 bases between.

This clonotype was picked up many times. J is TRBJ2-1 and V is TRBV2, with D tentatively TRBD2 (6 bases). V gave up 7 bases and J gave up 3 bases, with 13 bases separating them. The germline V gene encodes CDR1 SNHLY and CDR2 FYNNEI. The CDR3 runs to 14 residues. The DNA for the CDR3 is TGTGCCAGCATCCCCGGGGACTTCTACAATGAGCAGTTCTTC. Amino acids: CASIPGDFYNEQFF.

This clonotype came up many times. This chain links TRBV7-6 with TRBJ1-1; D call uncertain. Between the trimmed V and J ends, which lost 5 bases and 4 bases, there was a span of 5 bases. This CDR3 contains 11 residues. From germline, CDR1 is SGHVS and CDR2 FNYEAQ. DNA for the CDR3: TGTGCCAGCAGCGGGCCCACTGAAGCTTTCTTT. This codes for CASSGPTEAFF.

The table lists this clonotype with many counts. The chain joins TRBV6-1 to TRBJ2-5; 11 bases fit TRBD1. The V and J ends lost 4 bases and 0 bases, in that order; junction bases with no gene match: 1. Germline V CDR1 and CDR2: MNHNS, SASEGT. The length of the CDR3 is 15 residues. CDR3 sequence: CASSGDRGYQETQYF. Written as DNA, the CDR3 is TGTGCCAGCAGTGGGGACAGGGGGTACCAAGAGACCCAGTACTTC.

Ten or more counts support this clonotype. The rearrangement joins TRBV7-7 to TRBJ1-5, with D possibly TRBD1 on 5 matching bases. The CDR3 runs to 11 residues. Germline CDR1 reads SSHAT; CDR2 reads FNYEAQ (reference sequence). CDR3 DNA: TGTGCTATCCGGGACGTCCGGCCCCAGCATTTT. This codes for CAIRDVRPQHF.

Relative to its sample, this clonotype is medium-sized. J is TRBJ2-3 and V is TRBV12-3 or TRBV12-4; D is unresolved. With 6 bases removed from V and 0 bases from J, the gap between germline ends came to 4 bases. This CDR3 has 12 amino acids. The CDR3 here is CASSHSTDTQYF. In DNA form, the CDR3 reads TGTGCCAGCAGCCACAGCACAGATACGCAGTATTTT.

This clonotype was seen ten or more times. The chain links TRBV29-1 to TRBJ2-7; D not resolved. CDR3 length: 12 amino acids. Germline CDR1 SQVTM, CDR2 ANQGSEA. Trimming took 7 bases from V and 3 from J, leaving 13 bases between them. The CDR3, as DNA: TGCAGCGCCTCAGGACGGAACTACGAGCAGTACGTC. It codes for CSASGRNYEQYV.

This clonotype appeared many times. The chain links TRBV7-2 to TRBJ2-1; 10 nucleotides line up with TRBD1. Per germline, CDR1 SGHTA and CDR2 FQGNSA. This CDR3 has 15 residues. V lost 5 bases to trimming and J lost 9 bases; unmatched junction nucleotides: 10. The CDR3 protein is CASSKRGRDRGEQFF. For the CDR3, the DNA is TGTGCCAGCAGCAAACGTGGTCGGGACAGGGGTGAGCAGTTCTTC.

This chain uses TRBV6-6 with TRBJ1-1; D unclear. The V gene lost 7 bases and the J gene lost 1 base, with 10 bases spanning the gap. CDR1 MNHNY and CDR2 SVGAGI come from the germline V gene (reference sequence). This CDR3 has 13 amino acids. This CDR3 reads CASTLQENTEAFF. The DNA for the CDR3 is TGTGCCAGCACCCTCCAGGAGAACACTGAAGCTTTCTTT.

By share of the sample, this clonotype is medium-sized. The chain links TRBV12-3 or TRBV12-4 to TRBJ1-1, with 8 positions matching TRBD1. The CDR3 is 15 residues long. Trimming cost V 7 bases and J 3 bases; bases outside gene matches: 10. In DNA, the CDR3 is TGTGCCAGCAATGTTGACAGGGGCCTCTACACTGAAGCTTTCTTT. Translation: CASNVDRGLYTEAFF.

This clonotype was seen many times. V is TRBV15 and J is TRBJ2-7; 9 positions agree with TRBD1. V lost 5 bases to trimming and J lost 1 base; unmatched junction nucleotides: 9. Germline CDR1 LNHNV, CDR2 YYDKDF (reference sequence). The CDR3 runs 16 residues. CDR3 sequence: CATSGPMGQGSYEQYF. As DNA, the CDR3 is TGTGCCACCAGCGGTCCAATGGGACAGGGATCCTACGAGCAGTACTTC. Filled out from reference TRBV15 and TRBJ2-7, the complete variable domain reads DAMVIQNPRYQVTQFGKPVTLSCSQTLNHNVMYWYQQKSSQAPKLLFHYYDKDFNNEADTPDNFQSRRPNTSFCFLDIRSPGLGDTAMYLCATSGPMGQGSYEQYFGPGTRLTVT.

This clonotype was counted ten times or more. The chain couples TRBV20-1 to TRBJ1-4, with D unclear. Germline assignment: CDR1 DFQATT and CDR2 SNEGSKA (reference sequence). V lost 2 bases to trimming and J lost 10 bases, with 17 bases between them. The CDR3 totals 14 residues. DNA for the CDR3: TGCAGTGCTAGACCGGTGTTGCTGGGTGGAAAACTGTTTTTT. Encoded protein: CSARPVLLGGKLFF.